This TCR beta chain was captured in a study of siplizumab effects on memory and regulatory T cells. Study conclusions and caveats: Naive T cells seemed more diverse than memory cells; they also seemed major alloresponse contributors. Sequences below about 10^-5 frequency were poorly captured. As a result, only a minor fraction of alloreactive clones mapped to unstimulated subsets. A mean of about 62% of mappable alloreactive CD4+ clones were Treg-derived with siplizumab, compared with more than 25% in controls.

In regard to this clone: The antigen is not known.

With 8 bases removed from V and 6 bases from J, the gap between germline ends came to 17 bases. Germline V gives CDR1 MDHEN, CDR2 SYDVKM. CDR3 length: 14 amino acids. Each sample yielded about 9.2 x 10^4 assayed TCR templates. Some clones are missing from TCRdb's copy, which holds only in-frame ones; the method was immunoSEQ multiplex PCR. The sample carries about 87,000 clones, 90% recorded once. This receptor was identified in a human donor in good health. Sequenced: CD4+ T cells sorted from blood. V usage is TRBV28 and J usage is TRBJ2-4; D not certain. The CDR3 region is CASSSGNLRNIQYF. As DNA, the CDR3 is TGTGCCAGCTCTTCGGGCAATCTTAGAAACATTCAGTACTTC.